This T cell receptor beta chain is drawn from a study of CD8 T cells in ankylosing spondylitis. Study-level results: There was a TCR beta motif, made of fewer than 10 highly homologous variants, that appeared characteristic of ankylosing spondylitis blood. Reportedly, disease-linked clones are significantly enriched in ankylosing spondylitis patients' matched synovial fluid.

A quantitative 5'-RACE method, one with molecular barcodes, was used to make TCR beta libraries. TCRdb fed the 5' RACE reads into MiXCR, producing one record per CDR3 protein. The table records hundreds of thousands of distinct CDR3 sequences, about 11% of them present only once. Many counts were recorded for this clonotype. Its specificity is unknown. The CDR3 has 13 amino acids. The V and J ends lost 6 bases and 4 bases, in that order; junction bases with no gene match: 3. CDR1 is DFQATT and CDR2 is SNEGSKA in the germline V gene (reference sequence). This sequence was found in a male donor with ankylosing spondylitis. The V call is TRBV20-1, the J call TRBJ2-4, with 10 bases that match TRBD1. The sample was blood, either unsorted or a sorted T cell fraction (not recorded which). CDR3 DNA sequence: TGCAGTGCGGGGGACAGGGGAAAAAACATTCAGTACTTC. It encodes CSAGDRGKNIQYF.